This TCR beta chain comes out of a study of T cells in Graves' hyperthyroidism and ophthalmopathy. Points from the study as a whole: Ophthalmopathy was distinguished from stable hyperthyroidism by 13 V-J signatures. Most clonotypes expanded in the thyroid (above 0.001) were also present in blood.

Uncontrolled infection, other autoimmune disease, pregnancy or lactation barred patients from enrollment. The germline V gene has CDR1 SGHTA and CDR2 FQGNSA. V was pared by 1 base and J by 7 bases, with 9 bases of the junction left unmatched. The length of the CDR3 is 15 residues. TCR beta CDR3 sequences were amplified from RNA transcripts. With the HTBI primer set, the TCR CDR3 went through a first round of RT-PCR. MiXCR was run by TCRdb on the multiplex PCR reads, yielding one entry per CDR3 protein. This sample carries roughly 570,000 distinct CDR3 sequences, under 60% of them seen once, and the ten largest clones take about 8.3%. This clonotype was recorded at least ten times. What it binds is not known.

The receptor was isolated from a woman younger than 35 with Graves' hyperthyroidism. Sequenced material: peripheral blood or thyroid tissue (not recorded which). The chain links TRBV7-2 to TRBJ2-5; 7 bases match TRBD2. CDR3 sequence: CASSLDGAGEGTQYF. CDR3 coding DNA: TGTGCCAGCAGCTTAGACGGCGCGGGAGAGGGGACCCAGTACTTC. Variable domain in full (rest from reference TRBV7-2 and TRBJ2-5): GAGVSQSPSNKVTEKGKDVELRCDPISGHTALYWYRQSLGQGLEFLIYFQGNSAPDKSGLPSDRFSAERTGGSVSTLTIQRTQQEDSAVYLCASSLDGAGEGTQYFGPGTRLLVL.